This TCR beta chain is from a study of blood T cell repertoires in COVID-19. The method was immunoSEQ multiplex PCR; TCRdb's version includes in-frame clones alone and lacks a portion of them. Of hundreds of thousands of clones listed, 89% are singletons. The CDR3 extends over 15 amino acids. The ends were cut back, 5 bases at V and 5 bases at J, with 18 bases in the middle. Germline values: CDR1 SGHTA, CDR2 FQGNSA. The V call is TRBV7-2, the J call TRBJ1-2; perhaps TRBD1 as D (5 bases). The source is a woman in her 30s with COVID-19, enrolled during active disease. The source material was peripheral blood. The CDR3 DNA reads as TGTGCCAGCAGCCCCAGGGAGTGGGGGGTGTATGGCTACACCTTC. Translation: CASSPREWGVYGYTF.